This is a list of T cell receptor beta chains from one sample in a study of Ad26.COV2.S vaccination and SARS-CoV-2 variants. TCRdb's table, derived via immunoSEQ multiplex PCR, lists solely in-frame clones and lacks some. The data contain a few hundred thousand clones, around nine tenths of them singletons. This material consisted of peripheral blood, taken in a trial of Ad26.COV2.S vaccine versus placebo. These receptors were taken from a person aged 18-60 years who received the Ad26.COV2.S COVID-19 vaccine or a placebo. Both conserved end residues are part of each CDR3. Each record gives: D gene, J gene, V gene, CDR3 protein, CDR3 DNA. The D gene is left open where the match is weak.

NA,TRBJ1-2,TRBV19,CASSIGPYGYTF,TGTGCCAGTAGTATTGGGCCCTATGGCTACACCTTC
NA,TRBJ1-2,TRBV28,CASRRDGNYGYTF,TGTGCCAGCAGACGGGACGGGAACTATGGCTACACCTTC
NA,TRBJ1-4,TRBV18,CASSPDGQGGEKLFF,TGTGCCAGCTCACCTGACGGGCAGGGCGGTGAAAAACTGTTTTTT
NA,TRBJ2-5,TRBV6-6,CASSYGMAPETQYF,TGTGCCAGCAGTTACGGAATGGCACCGGAGACCCAGTACTTC
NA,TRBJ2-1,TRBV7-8,CASSLGAALLYNEQFF,TGTGCCAGCAGCTTAGGAGCGGCCCTGCTTTACAATGAGCAGTTCTTC
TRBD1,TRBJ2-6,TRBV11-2,CASSSRGPGANVLTF,TGTGCCAGCAGCTCCAGGGGGCCAGGGGCCAACGTCCTGACTTTC
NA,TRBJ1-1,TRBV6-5,CASTATGGGRVAFF,TGTGCCAGCACCGCAACCGGGGGGGGCAGGGTCGCCTTCTTT
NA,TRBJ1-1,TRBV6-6,CATGSDQGLRTEAFF,TGTGCCACTGGAAGTGATCAGGGGTTGAGGACTGAAGCTTTCTTT
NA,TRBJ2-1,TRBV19,CASESGQVIAGGDNEQFF,TGTGCCAGTGAGTCTGGACAGGTCATCGCTGGGGGGGACAATGAGCAGTTCTTC
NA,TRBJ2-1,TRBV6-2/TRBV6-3,CASSYGEMPLNEQFF,TGTGCCAGCAGTTACGGGGAAATGCCCCTTAATGAGCAGTTCTTC